This entry features one TCR beta chain sequence. The antigen remains undetermined. This table comes from immunoSEQ multiplex PCR, and its TCRdb copy is limited to in-frame clones, with some not included. The sample has approximately 300,000 clones, about 86% seen once. This sample is part of a study of Ad26.COV2.S vaccination and SARS-CoV-2 variants. For the study at large: The vaccine Ad26.COV2.S was put into the muscle once, or twice with 56 days between. The study, taken as a whole, reports: A substantial breadth of spike-specific CD8+ and CD4+ T cell responses after vaccination has been reported.

The CDR3 length is 14 residues. J was trimmed by 8 bases and V by 5 bases; bases with no gene match: 10. In germline, CDR1 is MNHEY, CDR2 SMNVEV (reference sequence). The treatment is: 15 to 20 received Ad26.COV2.S at low or high dose, single or two shots; about 5 received placebo; per-sample allocation not given. Collection of the samples took place on day 63 after the first injection of vaccine or placebo. This chain joins TRBV27 and TRBJ2-3; the match to TRBD2 covers 7 bases. This material consisted of peripheral blood, taken in a trial of Ad26.COV2.S vaccine versus placebo. This TCR was sampled from a person between 18 and 65 years old who received the Ad26.COV2.S COVID-19 vaccine or a placebo. The CDR3 sequence is CASSQRTSVGTQYF. The CDR3 coding sequence is TGTGCCAGCAGTCAAAGGACTAGTGTCGGTACGCAGTATTTT.